Below, one T cell receptor beta chain is given with its context. The antigen remains unidentified. Trimming cost V 3 bases and J 9 bases; bases outside gene matches: 8. The germline V gene has CDR1 MGHRA and CDR2 YSYEKL. The CDR3 covers 16 residues. A template switching step contributed a universal primer site, while unique molecular identifiers were present in the cDNA. TCRdb re-analysed the 5' RACE reads in MiXCR, keeping a single row per CDR3 protein. The profile covers 1.5 million to 2 million distinct CDR3 sequences, with roughly 35% appearing a single time and approximately 0.25% taken by the ten largest. The entry originates in a study of identical twins. Study-level results: Out-of-frame beta chain sequences displayed weaker excess sharing between twins. Alpha sequences out of frame and shared by twins had excess low generation probability.

The genes are TRBV4-1 and TRBJ2-1, with 13 bases matching TRBD2. The clonotype comes from a newborn girl in good health. Sequencing input: cord blood. The CDR3 DNA sequence: TGCGCCAGCAGCCAGCCGGGACTAGCGGGACTCGGTGAGCAGTTCTTC. Residues: CASSQPGLAGLGEQFF.